What follows are 27 T cell receptor beta chains derived from one specimen sequenced in a study of cytomegalovirus exposure and HLA in healthy donors. PCR involved 60 Vbeta and 13 Jbeta primers. Assay used: immunoSEQ multiplex PCR; TCRdb lists only in-frame clones, some missing. The top ten hold 2.5% to 3% of the sample, which has around 100,000 clones, approximately 80% seen once. The sequencing sample was made of PBMCs. These receptors all stem from a woman aged 18-35 years in good health and CMV-seropositive.

V and J are TRBV30 and TRBJ2-7; TRBD2 might be the D (6 bases). Germline assignment: CDR1 GTSNPN and CDR2 SVGIG (reference sequence). The V end was cut by 3 bases, the J end by 3 bases, with 6 bases between. The CDR3 is made up of 11 amino acids. CDR3 sequence: CAWRGGYEQYF. The CDR3 nucleotides are TGTGCCTGGAGGGGGGGCTACGAGCAGTACTTC.

This chain links TRBV7-9 with TRBJ2-3; a weak D match, TRBD2 (5 bases). CDR3 length: 15 residues. The V end was cut by 1 base, the J end by 6 bases, with 14 bases between. Germline assignment: CDR1 SEHNR and CDR2 FQNEAQ (reference sequence). CDR3 amino acids: CASSLEGRGWDTQYF. The CDR3 coding sequence is TGTGCCAGCAGCTTAGAAGGGAGAGGATGGGATACGCAGTATTTT.

The rearrangement links TRBV5-1 to TRBJ1-1, with D perhaps TRBD1 (6 bases). This CDR3 contains 14 residues. Trimming took 7 bases from V and 4 from J, leaving 17 bases between them. Germline V gene data show CDR1 as SGHRS and CDR2 as YFSETQ. This CDR3 is CASLGGRRGTEAFF. The CDR3 nucleotides are TGCGCCAGCCTCGGGGGGCGAAGGGGCACTGAAGCTTTCTTT.

The V and J genes are TRBV9 and TRBJ2-7; 9 nucleotides line up with TRBD2. From germline, CDR1 is SGDLS and CDR2 YYNGEE. The V and J ends lost 3 bases and 3 bases, in that order; junction bases with no gene match: 1. The CDR3 covers 13 residues. The chain's CDR3 is CASSASGNYEQYF. The CDR3 coding sequence is TGTGCCAGCAGCGCTAGCGGGAACTACGAGCAGTACTTC.

This clone was observed a few times. The chain employs TRBV7-6 and TRBJ2-3; 10 bases match TRBD2. Trimming took 2 bases from V and 0 from J; bases not matched to a gene: 5. Germline V gene data show CDR1 as SGHVS and CDR2 as FNYEAQ. The CDR3 runs to 17 residues. The CDR3 here is CASSLLAGAESTDTQYF. The CDR3 DNA sequence: TGTGCCAGCAGCTTACTAGCGGGAGCAGAAAGCACAGATACGCAGTATTTT. The full variable domain, completed using reference TRBV7-6 and TRBJ2-3, is GAGVSQSPRYKVTKRGQDVALRCDPISGHVSLYWYRQALGQGPEFLTYFNYEAQQDKSGLPNDRFSAERPEGSISTLTIQRTEQRDSAMYRCASSLLAGAESTDTQYFGPGTRLTVL.

The genes are TRBV7-8 and TRBJ2-7; 7 nucleotides line up with TRBD2. Trimming took 2 bases from V and 1 from J; bases not matched to a gene: 11. Germline V gene lookup returns CDR1 SGHVS and CDR2 FQNEAQ. The CDR3 loop spans 17 amino acids. The CDR3 DNA reads as TGTGCCAGCAGCTTAAGGCGGGAGATGCTAATTTCCTACGAGCAGTACTTC. Translation gives CASSLRREMLISYEQYF.

The CDR3 sequence is CASSQFGTSVNSGANVLTF. CDR3 DNA: TGCGCCAGCAGTCAATTTGGGACTAGTGTGAACTCTGGGGCCAACGTCCTGACTTTC. V is TRBV23-1 and J is TRBJ2-6, with 8 nucleotides matching TRBD2. TRBV23-1 is assigned to the ORF class and has an uncertain function. Unmatched junction bases numbered 8, after V lost 1 base and J lost 0 bases. The CDR3 covers 19 residues.

The V call is TRBV2, the J call TRBJ2-1; the D gene is possibly TRBD2 (6 bases). Germline V gene lookup returns CDR1 SNHLY and CDR2 FYNNEI. V lost 5 bases and J 6 bases, leaving 11 bases between the germline ends. The CDR3 is made up of 13 amino acids. CDR3 in DNA: TGTGCCAGCAGTCCAGGAGGGTTCAATGAGCAGTTCTTC. It codes for CASSPGGFNEQFF.

This chain links TRBV27 with TRBJ2-5, with D unclear. The CDR3 consists of 14 residues. In germline, CDR1 is MNHEY, CDR2 SMNVEV (reference sequence). Trimming pared 2 bases from V and 5 bases from J, leaving 12 bases between. CDR3 bases: TGTGCCAGCAGTTTAGGTCTACAAGCGGAGACCCAGTACTTC. Residues: CASSLGLQAETQYF.

This clone was picked up one time. The chain has TRBV30 and TRBJ1-2; D is undetermined. The V gene lost 6 bases and the J gene lost 4 bases, with 9 bases spanning the gap. Germline values: CDR1 GTSNPN, CDR2 SVGIG (reference sequence). The CDR3 has 11 residues. CDR3 protein: CACEFPYGYTF. DNA for the CDR3: TGTGCCTGCGAGTTCCCCTATGGCTACACCTTC. Complete variable domain (other parts from reference TRBV30 and TRBJ1-2): SQTIHQWPATLVQPVGSPLSLECTVEGTSNPNLYWYRQAAGRGLQLLFYSVGIGQISSEVPQNLSASRPQDRQFILSSKKLLLSDSGFYLCACEFPYGYTFGSGTRLTVV.

The CDR3 loop is CASSTTGIDTEAFF. DNA of the CDR3: TGTGCCAGCTCGACAACAGGTATCGACACTGAAGCTTTCTTT. The chain uses TRBV18 and TRBJ1-1; a weak D match, TRBD1 (5 bases). Germline CDR1 is KGHSH and CDR2 is LQKENI. CDR3 length: 14 residues. Trimming took 6 bases from V and 3 from J, leaving 14 bases between them.

The chain employs TRBV7-9 and TRBJ1-1; no definite D call. V was pared by 1 base and J by 3 bases, with 9 bases between. The CDR3 covers 14 residues. The V gene's germline CDR1 is SEHNR and CDR2 FQNEAQ (reference sequence). CDR3 DNA: TGTGCCAGCAGCTTAGTATCGGGATACACTGAAGCTTTCTTT. It is translated as CASSLVSGYTEAFF.

There are a few counts of this clone. Its ends do not fully match the called genes, so a read error is possible. CDR3 protein: CAISGLAGAEAQYF. The CDR3 DNA is TGTGCCATCAGCGGACTAGCGGGAGCAGAGGCCCAGTACTTC. The rearrangement uses TRBV10-3 and TRBJ2-5; 13 bases align to TRBD2. CDR3 size: 14 residues. Germline V gene sequence: CDR1 ENHRY, CDR2 SYGVKD.

In this sample, this clone turned up a few times. V and J are TRBV4-2 and TRBJ2-5, with 10 bases fitting TRBD2. There are 15 residues in the CDR3. Germline trimming cut 1 base from V and 5 bases from J; bases unmatched to any gene: 4. CDR1 and CDR2 (germline): LGHNA, YNFKEQ. CDR3 nucleotides: TGTGCCAGCAGCCAAGGGCCTAGCGGGAGTGAGACCCAGTACTTC. It yields the protein CASSQGPSGSETQYF.

The V and J genes are TRBV9 and TRBJ2-1; D is perhaps TRBD2 (5 bases). The CDR3 runs to 15 residues. CDR1 and CDR2 from the germline V gene are SGDLS and YYNGEE. The germline V and J ends were trimmed by 4 bases and 6 bases, with 17 bases remaining between them. The CDR3: CASSYGLQETNEQFF. The DNA for the CDR3 is TGTGCCAGCAGCTATGGACTCCAAGAGACCAATGAGCAGTTCTTC.

V usage is TRBV30 and J usage is TRBJ1-1, with 7 bases fitting TRBD1. With 4 bases clipped from V and 0 bases from J, the junction kept 5 bases outside the gene matches. The germline V gene has CDR1 GTSNPN and CDR2 SVGIG (reference sequence). The CDR3 is 14 residues long. CDR3 residues: CAWMTGSMNTEAFF. DNA for the CDR3: TGTGCCTGGATGACAGGGAGCATGAACACTGAAGCTTTCTTT.

This clone was seen once. V usage is TRBV4-1 and J usage is TRBJ2-1; D is perhaps TRBD2 (6 bases). V was pared by 4 bases and J by 4 bases, with 14 bases between. This CDR3 contains 15 residues. Looked up from germline, CDR1 is MGHRA and CDR2 is YSYEKL. The CDR3 here is CASSLQSGLYNEQFF. The DNA of the CDR3 is TGCGCCAGCAGCCTACAAAGCGGGCTTTACAATGAGCAGTTCTTC.

The chain uses TRBV6-6 and TRBJ2-7, with D maybe TRBD1 (6 bases). Per the germline V gene, CDR1 is MNHNY and CDR2 is SVGAGI (reference sequence). CDR3 length: 13 residues. Trimming cost V 4 bases and J 4 bases, with 11 bases left between them. The CDR3 sequence: CASSSTGPYEQYF. DNA for the CDR3: TGTGCCAGCAGTTCAACAGGGCCTTACGAGCAGTACTTC.

The CDR3 DNA follows: TGTGCCAGCGCCTCGGTTGCGGGAGAGGTAGATACGCAGTATTTT. Encoded protein: CASASVAGEVDTQYF. The chain combines TRBV6-1 with TRBJ2-3; 7 positions agree with TRBD2. The CDR3 covers 15 residues. V shed 8 bases and J 5 bases; nucleotides not matched to a gene: 13. The germline V gene has CDR1 MNHNS and CDR2 SASEGT.

The chain couples TRBV6-5 to TRBJ1-1; D remains unclear. CDR1 is MNHEY and CDR2 is SVGAGI in the germline V gene. V was pared by 1 base and J by 6 bases, with 12 bases between. The CDR3 covers 14 residues. CDR3 residues: CASSYYRVSSEAFF. The DNA of the CDR3 is TGTGCCAGCAGTTACTACCGGGTCTCATCTGAAGCTTTCTTT.

This chain connects TRBV5-1 to TRBJ2-2; no firm D call. V was pared by 3 bases and J by 1 base, with 4 bases between. The CDR3 covers 13 residues. Germline CDR1 is SGHRS and CDR2 is YFSETQ. CDR3 sequence (DNA): TGCGCCAGCAGCTACTTGAACACCGGGGAGCTGTTTTTT. Residues: CASSYLNTGELFF.

The rearrangement joins TRBV10-1 to TRBJ2-2, with 7 bases lining up with TRBD2. Germline V gives CDR1 WNHNN, CDR2 SYGVQD (reference sequence). This CDR3 has 13 residues. The V segment lost 4 bases and the J segment 7 bases; nucleotides outside the gene matches: 3. The CDR3: CASSVWTSGELFF. The DNA for the CDR3 is TGCGCCAGCAGTGTGTGGACTAGCGGGGAGCTGTTTTTT.

The rearrangement uses TRBV11-2 and TRBJ2-3; 11 bases are a match to TRBD2. With 3 bases clipped from V and 4 bases from J, the junction kept 9 bases outside the gene matches. The germline CDR1 and CDR2 sequences are SGHAT and FQNNGV. CDR3 length: 17 amino acids. The DNA of the CDR3 is TGTGCCAGCAGCTTGACTAGCGGGATGGGGGTCCCAGATACGCAGTATTTT. This sequence encodes CASSLTSGMGVPDTQYF.

The rearrangement uses TRBV2 and TRBJ1-6, with 7 bases that match TRBD1. With 6 bases clipped from V and 7 bases from J, the junction kept 6 bases outside the gene matches. The CDR3 has 14 amino acids. Germline assignment: CDR1 SNHLY and CDR2 FYNNEI. This CDR3 reads CASSGGTANSPLHF. The CDR3 nucleotides are TGTGCCAGCAGCGGAGGGACAGCCAATTCACCCCTCCACTTT.

The chain carries TRBV28 and TRBJ1-2; D gene uncertain. In germline, CDR1 is MDHEN, CDR2 SYDVKM. Trimming shortened V by 5 bases and J by 3 bases, and 4 bases separated the two germline ends. This CDR3 has 11 residues. The chain's CDR3 is CASSRDYGYTF. The CDR3 DNA reads TGTGCCAGCAGTCGGGACTATGGCTACACCTTC.

The J gene is TRBJ1-3, the V gene TRBV30, with no clear D. V dropped 0 bases and J dropped 4 bases, with 16 bases sitting between them. Germline V gene sequence: CDR1 GTSNPN, CDR2 SVGIG (reference sequence). The CDR3 covers 16 residues. In DNA form, the CDR3 reads TGTGCCTGGAGTGTACGGCTTGGGCGAGAGGGAAACACCATATATTTT. The encoded protein is CAWSVRLGREGNTIYF.

The V and J genes are TRBV27 and TRBJ1-4; unclear D gene. CDR1 is MNHEY, CDR2 SMNVEV, per germline (reference sequence). The CDR3 is made up of 15 amino acids. Deletions cut 3 bases from V and 8 bases from J, with 16 bases between. The CDR3 bases are TGTGCCAGCAGTTTCCCTTCGGGAGGGATGGAAAAACTGTTTTTT. It yields the protein CASSFPSGGMEKLFF.